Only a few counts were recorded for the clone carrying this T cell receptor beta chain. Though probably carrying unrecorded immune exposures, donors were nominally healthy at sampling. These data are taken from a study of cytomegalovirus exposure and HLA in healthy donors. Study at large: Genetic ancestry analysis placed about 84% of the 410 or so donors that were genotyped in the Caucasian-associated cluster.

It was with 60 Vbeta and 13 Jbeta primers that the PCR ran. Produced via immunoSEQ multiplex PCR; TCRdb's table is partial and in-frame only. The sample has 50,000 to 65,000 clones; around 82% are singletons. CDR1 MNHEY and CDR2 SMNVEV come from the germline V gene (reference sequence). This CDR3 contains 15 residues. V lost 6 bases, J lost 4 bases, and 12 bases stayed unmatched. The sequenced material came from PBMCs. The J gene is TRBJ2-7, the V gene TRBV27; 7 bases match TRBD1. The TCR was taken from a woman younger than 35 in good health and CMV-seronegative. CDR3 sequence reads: CASSRPGTVGYEQYF. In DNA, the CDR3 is TGTGCCAGCAGCCGACCCGGGACAGTGGGTTACGAGCAGTACTTC.